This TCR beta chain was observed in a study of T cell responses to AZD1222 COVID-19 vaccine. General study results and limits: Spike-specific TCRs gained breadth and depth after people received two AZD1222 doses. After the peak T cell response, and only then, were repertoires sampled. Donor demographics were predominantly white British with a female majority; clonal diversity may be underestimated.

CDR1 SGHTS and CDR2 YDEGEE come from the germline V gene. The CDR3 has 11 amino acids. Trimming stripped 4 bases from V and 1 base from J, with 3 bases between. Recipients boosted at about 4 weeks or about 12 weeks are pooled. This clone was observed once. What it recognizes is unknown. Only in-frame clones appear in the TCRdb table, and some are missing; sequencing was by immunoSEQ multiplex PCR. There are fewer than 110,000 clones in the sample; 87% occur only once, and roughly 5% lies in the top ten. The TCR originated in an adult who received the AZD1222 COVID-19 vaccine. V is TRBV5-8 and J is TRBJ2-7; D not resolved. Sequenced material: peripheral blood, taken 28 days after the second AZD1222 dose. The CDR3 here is CASSVSYEQYF. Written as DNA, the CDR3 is TGTGCCAGCAGCGTTTCCTACGAGCAGTACTTC.